This T cell receptor (beta chain) was observed in a study of chemoradiotherapy in HPV16-positive cancers. The protocol was immunoSEQ multiplex PCR, while the TCRdb copy is restricted to in-frame clones and leaves out a portion. Among some 2,000 clones listed, around 84% were seen once. The receptor was derived from a human donor with HPV-associated anogenital cancer. Sequencing was performed on tumor tissue, taken from a patient who underwent chemoradiotherapy.

In DNA, the CDR3 is TGTGCCAGCAGGGGACAGGGAGAGGTCGAGCAGTACTTC. Its translation is CASRGQGEVEQYF. This sequence joins TRBV25-1 and TRBJ2-7, with 9 bases aligning to TRBD1. The CDR3 is made up of 13 amino acids. V was clipped by 6 bases and J by 6 bases; unmatched bases: 6. CDR1 and CDR2 from the germline V gene are MGHDK and SYGVNS.